This T cell receptor (beta chain) emerged from a study of T-cell reconstitution after alpha-beta-depleted transplantation in children (dated by TCRdb to the mid-2010s). About the full investigation: Using TCR repertoire profiling, the study followed T-cell immune reconstitution in a quantitative way in children after TCRalphabeta/CD19-depleted allogeneic hematopoietic cell transplantation.

With respect to this clonotype: It has no known antigen specificity. No per-base quality is available; no much larger clone lies one base away.

Library preparation was by PCR. The instrument was an Illumina HiSeq 2500. TCR library preparation used molecular barcoding, with unique molecular identifiers applied to normalize quantification of the TCRbeta repertoire. The raw public data were reprocessed by TCRdb itself: fastp quality trimming at Q25, MiXCR clonotype calling, in-frame beta chains only. One record per CDR3 amino acid sequence lists the most common genes and DNA. Recorded for this sample are a few hundred thousand distinct CDR3 sequences; approximately 20% of them occurred a single time. The top ten hold 3.3% of the sample. V gives up 3 bases and J gives up 3 bases, and the segment between their germline ends measures 15 bases. The CDR3, cysteine through phenylalanine, is 15 amino acids long. The only DNA kept is the CDR3, 45 bases in frame from the first base. The germline V gene encodes CDR1 KGHSH and CDR2 LQKENI.

This receptor was identified in a human donor who donated a stem cell graft to a child with acute lymphoblastic leukemia. The chain is made from TRBV18 and TRBJ2-7; possibly the D gene is TRBD1, per 7 matching bases. The sequencing here drew on PBMCs from the stem cell graft donor, taken from the stem cell graft. The DNA reads as follows: TGTGCCAGCTCACCGGCGCAGGGGGGTTTCTACGAGCAGTACTTC. Its protein reads: CASSPAQGGFYEQYF.